These T cell receptor beta chains were read from a single sample in a study of control samples from healthy donors and cancer patients. Clones were read by immunoSEQ multiplex PCR, and TCRdb kept only the in-frame ones, dropping some. The data hold more than 95,000 clones, with 80% to 95% observed a single time. Material for sequencing was blood. All receptors come from a young man in good health. Each CDR3 is given with its conserved first and last residue. A D gene is named only where the DNA matches it firmly. Size is stated for part of the rows, as once, few or many counts, or as a class when the clone is expanded.

D,V,J,size,CDR3,DNA
TRBD1,TRBV7-6,TRBJ1-1,once,CASSPRWRDRGKSEAFF,TGTGCCAGCAGCCCTCGGTGGCGGGACAGGGGGAAGAGTGAAGCTTTCTTT
TRBD1,TRBV30,TRBJ1-2,NA,CAWIRNAGQGTGYTF,TGTGCCTGGATCCGAAACGCGGGACAGGGAACAGGCTACACCTTC
NA,TRBV7-9,TRBJ2-1,NA,CASSLLNEQFF,TGTGCCAGCAGCTTGTTGAATGAGCAGTTCTTC
NA,TRBV29-1,TRBJ1-1,NA,CSVGRREMNTEAFF,TGCAGCGTAGGTAGACGGGAGATGAACACTGAAGCTTTCTTT
NA,TRBV29-1,TRBJ2-2,NA,CSVVTVNTGELFF,TGCAGCGTTGTAACGGTGAACACCGGGGAGCTGTTTTTT
NA,TRBV11-1,TRBJ1-5,NA,CASSHRDSNQPQHF,TGTGCCAGCAGCCACCGGGATTCTAATCAGCCCCAGCATTTT
TRBD1,TRBV7-2,TRBJ2-2,once,CASSSRGPDRVWTGELFF,TGTGCCAGCAGCTCCCGGGGACCGGACAGGGTTTGGACCGGGGAGCTGTTTTTT
NA,TRBV7-3,TRBJ2-1,NA,CASSLDSGSYNEQFF,TGTGCCAGCAGCTTAGATTCGGGCAGCTACAATGAGCAGTTCTTC
NA,TRBV18,TRBJ1-1,NA,CASSPDIMNTEAFF,TGTGCCAGCTCACCAGACATCATGAACACTGAAGCTTTCTTT
NA,TRBV7-2,TRBJ1-2,NA,CASSVKTSPIGYTF,TGTGCCAGCAGCGTCAAGACATCCCCTATAGGCTACACCTTC
NA,TRBV6-6,TRBJ2-3,NA,CASSPPVGLLSSTDTQYF,TGTGCCAGCAGTCCTCCCGTCGGACTTTTATCTAGCACAGATACGCAGTATTTT
TRBD1,TRBV10-2,TRBJ1-5,NA,CASSESDRSNQPQHF,TGCGCCAGCAGTGAGTCGGACAGGTCGAATCAGCCCCAGCATTTT
NA,TRBV3-1/TRBV3-2,TRBJ1-4,NA,CASSPHGTNEKLFF,TGTGCCAGCAGCCCGCACGGGACTAATGAAAAACTGTTTTTT
NA,TRBV19,TRBJ1-2,NA,CASSLTPPGRGYTF,TGTGCCAGTAGTTTGACTCCCCCGGGTCGTGGCTACACCTTC
NA,TRBV5-1,TRBJ1-1,NA,CASSPFPGRVPFF,TGCGCCAGCAGCCCCTTCCCTGGAAGGGTCCCTTTCTTT
TRBD1,TRBV7-3,TRBJ1-1,NA,CASSPIGTGVTTFF,TGTGCCAGCAGCCCGATAGGGACAGGGGTTACGACTTTCTTT
NA,TRBV21-1,TRBJ1-5,NA,CASSKVHCWARRMFQPQHF,TGTGCCAGCAGCAAAGTTCATTGTTGGGCCCGCAGGATGTTTCAGCCCCAGCATTTT
NA,TRBV19,TRBJ1-1,NA,CASSISGKMNTEAFF,TGTGCCAGTAGTATATCTGGGAAGATGAACACTGAAGCTTTCTTT
NA,TRBV18,TRBJ1-1,NA,CASSWAPPSMNTEAFF,TGTGCCAGCTCGTGGGCCCCACCCTCCATGAACACTGAAGCTTTCTTT
NA,TRBV5-8,TRBJ1-5,NA,CASSRSGQPQHF,TGTGCCAGCAGCCGATCCGGTCAGCCCCAGCATTTT
NA,TRBV18,TRBJ1-5,NA,CATQKGPSSPNQPQHF,TGTGCCACCCAAAAAGGGCCTTCCTCCCCTAATCAGCCCCAGCATTTT
TRBD1,TRBV6-4,TRBJ1-1,NA,CASSQGARDMNTEAFF,TGTGCCAGCAGCCAGGGGGCCCGCGACATGAACACTGAAGCTTTCTTT